This entry describes one TCR beta chain. Its antigen is unidentified. TCRdb keeps only in-frame clones here, not all; method: immunoSEQ multiplex PCR. The data hold tens of thousands of clones, with 93% observed a single time. Germline V gene lookup returns CDR1 SGHAT and CDR2 FQNNGV. This CDR3 comprises 13 residues. This sample is part of a study of T cells in localized non-small cell lung cancer. Study results and limitations: Adjacent lung was found to contain a median about 62 of the top 100 tumor clones. Because only a single region of the tumor was sequenced, heterogeneity remains possible.

This chain connects TRBV11-2 to TRBJ1-2; TRBD1 aligns across 7 bases. This receptor was identified in an older female donor with stage I lung adenocarcinoma. The source material was peripheral blood, sampled before any cancer treatment. The CDR3 DNA is TGTGCTCGGGGGGACAGCCGGAACTATGGCTACACCTTC. It translates to CARGDSRNYGYTF.